This T cell receptor beta chain comes out of a study of cytomegalovirus exposure and HLA in healthy donors. Regarding the study as a whole: Most subjects' HLA-A and HLA-B alleles were reportedly predicted from TCR beta sequences.

V was cut by 7 bases and J by 4 bases, with 12 bases left in between. The CDR3 spans 13 residues. Germline lookup yields CDR1 SGHDN and CDR2 FVKESK. Concerning this clone itself: The antigen is undetermined.

Amplification used 60 Vbeta primers and 13 Jbeta primers. TCRdb's copy holds only in-frame clones and misses some; the assay was immunoSEQ multiplex PCR. The sample holds 160,000 or so clones, 80% to 90% seen once. J is TRBJ2-3 and V is TRBV14; D may be TRBD2 (7 bases). The sequence was obtained from a man aged 45-65 years in good health and CMV-seropositive. Material for sequencing was PBMCs. CDR3 bases: TGTGCCAGCACCCGCGGGGGCGCAGATACGCAGTATTTT. Encoded protein: CASTRGGADTQYF.